Following are 23 T cell receptor beta chains from one sample sequenced in a study of T cells after yellow fever vaccination. One entry per CDR3 protein results from TCRdb running MiXCR on the 5' RACE reads. Of some 220,000 distinct CDR3 sequences in the sample, 3% to 3.5% were seen once. Sequenced material: CD4+ T cells sorted from PBMCs, taken 10 days after the yellow fever booster vaccination. The source of these receptors is a man aged 18 to 30 who received the YFV17D yellow fever vaccine.

This clonotype turned up a few times. V gene TRBV4-2 combines with J gene TRBJ2-1; maybe TRBD2 (6 bases). The CDR3 length is 16 residues. Germline V gene lookup returns CDR1 LGHNA and CDR2 YNFKEQ. Trimming removed 4 bases from V and 7 bases from J, with 20 bases in between. This chain's CDR3 is CASSPTSGGRPNEQFF. For the CDR3, the DNA is TGTGCCAGCAGCCCCACCTCTGGGGGGAGGCCGAATGAGCAGTTCTTC.

The genes are TRBV7-9 and TRBJ2-3, with TRBD2 matching 8 bases. There are 16 residues in the CDR3. V was clipped by 5 bases and J by 0 bases; unmatched bases: 7. Germline V gene data show CDR1 as SEHNR and CDR2 as FQNEAQ (reference sequence). The CDR3: CASSQRLARSTDTQYF. In DNA, the CDR3 is TGTGCCAGCAGCCAGAGACTAGCGAGAAGCACAGATACGCAGTATTTT.

This clonotype was seen ten or more times. This chain connects TRBV21-1 to TRBJ1-1; TRBD1 is the table's D call and was not checked against the DNA. TRBV21-1 is listed as a pseudogene. CDR3 length: 16 residues. The CDR3 is CASSKVLWSGGTEAFF. The CDR3 DNA sequence: TGTGCCAGCAGCAAAGTACTATGGAGTGGGGGCACTGAAGCTTTCTTT.

Turning to this clonotype: The junction departs from germline at one end; a sequencing error may be responsible. CDR3 in DNA: TGTGCCAGCAGCTTACCCCGGGGGGCGACGAACAACGGGGAGCTGTTTTTT. Amino acids: CASSLPRGATNNGELFF. The J gene is TRBJ2-2, the V gene TRBV7-2; perhaps TRBD2 as D (7 bases). Germline CDR1 and CDR2: SGHTA and FQGNSA. The CDR3 totals 17 residues.

This clonotype was observed at least ten times. The CDR3 region has the DNA TGCGCCAGCAGCGAACAGGGGAATGAGCAGTTCTTC. It translates to CASSEQGNEQFF. This chain joins TRBV5-1 and TRBJ2-1; 7 bases line up with TRBD1. Germline CDR1 and CDR2: SGHRS and YFSETQ. Germline trimming cut 4 bases from V and 7 bases from J; bases unmatched to any gene: 2. The CDR3 is 12 residues long.

This chain connects TRBV2 to TRBJ2-3, with D unresolved. The germline CDR1 and CDR2 sequences are SNHLY and FYNNEI. Trimming removed 6 bases from V and 4 bases from J, with 14 bases in between. This CDR3 spans 14 amino acids. CDR3 amino acids: CASRESQPADTQYF. The CDR3 bases are TGTGCCAGCAGGGAGTCTCAACCGGCAGATACGCAGTATTTT.

This clonotype was recorded a few times. The chain joins TRBV6-5 to TRBJ2-5, with D maybe TRBD2 (5 bases). This CDR3 comprises 15 residues. V dropped 5 bases and J dropped 5 bases, with 18 bases sitting between them. Looked up from germline, CDR1 is MNHEY and CDR2 is SVGAGI. The CDR3 reads CASSPFSGRAETQYF. DNA for the CDR3: TGTGCCAGCAGTCCGTTTTCGGGGAGAGCCGAGACCCAGTACTTC.

The chain couples TRBV4-1 to TRBJ1-4; the match to TRBD1 covers 10 bases. This CDR3 contains 18 residues. Germline CDR1 and CDR2: MGHRA and YSYEKL. The ends lost 4 bases at V and 1 base at J; junction bases unmatched: 9. The CDR3 sequence is CASSRGSGQGLTNEKLFF. For the CDR3, the DNA is TGCGCCAGCAGCCGGGGTTCGGGACAGGGGTTAACTAATGAAAAACTGTTTTTT.

The CDR3 DNA follows: TGTGCCAGCAGCGAACCCGGGGCGACAGTCCCCTATGGCTACACCTTC. Amino acids: CASSEPGATVPYGYTF. The chain links TRBV21-1 to TRBJ1-2; TRBD1, the table's D call, was not compared with the DNA. TRBV21-1 is annotated as a pseudogene. This CDR3 contains 16 residues.

This clonotype has ten or more counts. This sequence joins TRBV7-9 and TRBJ2-7, with D unclear. The V gene's germline CDR1 is SEHNR and CDR2 FQNEAQ (reference sequence). The V end was cut by 6 bases, the J end by 6 bases, with 15 bases between. The CDR3 loop spans 13 amino acids. Here the CDR3 reads CASSSLPGREQYV. The CDR3 DNA follows: TGTGCCAGCAGTTCCCTCCCGGGCCGCGAGCAGTACGTC.

This clonotype was seen at least ten times. The rearrangement uses TRBV7-3 and TRBJ2-3, with 11 bases aligning to TRBD1. CDR1 is SGHTA, CDR2 FQGTGA, per germline. This CDR3 region has 12 residues. Trimming removed 11 bases from V and 4 bases from J; junction bases left unmatched: 2. The CDR3 DNA sequence: TGTGCCGGGGACAGGGGGGCAGATACGCAGTATTTT. Its protein product is CAGDRGADTQYF. The whole variable domain, filled in from reference TRBV7-3 and TRBJ2-3, reads GAGVSQTPSNKVTEKGKYVELRCDPISGHTALYWYRQSLGQGPEFLIYFQGTGAADDSGLPNDRFFAVRPEGSVSTLKIQRTERGDSAVYLCAGDRGADTQYFGPGTRLTVL.

V usage is TRBV6-5 and J usage is TRBJ2-7; TRBD1 is a possible D gene (5 bases). This CDR3 has 16 amino acids. The germline V and J ends were trimmed by 2 bases and 3 bases, with 17 bases remaining between them. Germline-derived CDR1 and CDR2 are MNHEY and SVGAGI. The CDR3 nucleotides read TGTGCCAGCAGTTACCCTCCCGGACACGGACGCTACGAGCAGTACTTC. Protein product: CASSYPPGHGRYEQYF.

The V call is TRBV11-2, the J call TRBJ1-2; no firm D call. The CDR3 is 14 residues long. Germline-derived CDR1 and CDR2 are SGHAT and FQNNGV. The V end was cut by 0 bases, the J end by 8 bases, with 13 bases between. CDR3 residues: CASSLDLRFRGYTF. The CDR3 coding sequence is TGTGCCAGCAGCTTAGATCTACGGTTTCGCGGCTACACCTTC.

In this sample, this clonotype turned up a few times. J is TRBJ1-2 and V is TRBV10-2; possible D gene TRBD1, 5 bases. The length of the CDR3 is 17 residues. Deletions cut 6 bases from V and 7 bases from J, with 27 bases between. Germline CDR1 reads WSHSY; CDR2 reads SAAADI. The DNA of the CDR3 is TGCGCCAGCAGCGAAGTGGGGGTCAGGGCGTCTTCGGGTGGCTACACCTTC. Translating it yields CASSEVGVRASSGGYTF.

This clonotype came up many times. This chain joins TRBV7-2 and TRBJ1-1, with D tentatively TRBD1 (5 bases). V lost 5 bases, J lost 0 bases, and 10 bases lay in between. CDR1 and CDR2 from the germline V gene are SGHTA and FQGNSA. There are 14 residues in the CDR3. CDR3 DNA sequence: TGTGCCAGCAGCCCGGGGGGATTGAACACTGAAGCTTTCTTT. This sequence encodes CASSPGGLNTEAFF.

There are a few counts of this clonotype. The chain links TRBV4-2 to TRBJ2-7; 7 positions agree with TRBD1. Germline-derived CDR1 and CDR2 are LGHNA and YNFKEQ. The CDR3 has 15 amino acids. V shed 4 bases and J 2 bases; nucleotides not matched to a gene: 8. The CDR3 sequence is CASSPPGQVAYEQYF. In nucleotides, the CDR3 is TGTGCCAGCAGCCCCCCTGGACAGGTGGCCTACGAGCAGTACTTC.

The chain carries TRBV20-1 and TRBJ1-5, with a tentative D call TRBD1 (6 bases). The CDR3 extends over 13 amino acids. V lost 4 bases and J lost 3, with 10 bases in between. Germline values: CDR1 DFQATT, CDR2 SNEGSKA (reference sequence). CDR3 nucleotides: TGCAGTGCTAAACAGGGCTTCAATCAGCCCCAGCATTTT. It encodes CSAKQGFNQPQHF.

The J gene is TRBJ2-1, the V gene TRBV20-1; D is ambiguous. Trimming pared 5 bases from V and 4 bases from J, leaving 12 bases between. The CDR3 sequence is 13 residues long. Germline V gene lookup returns CDR1 DFQATT and CDR2 SNEGSKA (reference sequence). CDR3 bases: TGCAGTGCTGGAATTCCCCCTTACAATGAGCAGTTCTTC. Its translation is CSAGIPPYNEQFF.

This clonotype showed up many times. The CDR3, as DNA: TGTGCCAGCAGCTTAAACGGGGGCCCGATCGCTGAGCAGTTCTTC. This encodes CASSLNGGPIAEQFF. This rearrangement joins TRBV7-3 to TRBJ2-1, with D perhaps assigned TRBD1 or TRBD2 (6 bases each). This CDR3 is 15 amino acids long. Trimming removed 1 base from V and 9 bases from J, with 16 bases in between. CDR1 is SGHTA, CDR2 FQGTGA, per germline.

This clonotype was observed at least ten times. This chain links TRBV2 with TRBJ2-7; D remains ambiguous. This CDR3 comprises 11 residues. Trimming pared 6 bases from V and 2 bases from J, leaving 5 bases between. Germline-derived CDR1 and CDR2 are SNHLY and FYNNEI. Here the CDR3 DNA reads TGTGCCAGCAGCGACGCCTACGAGCAGTACTTC. This translates into CASSDAYEQYF. Based on the CDR3 plus reference TRBV2 and TRBJ2-7, the full variable domain is EPEVTQTPSHQVTQMGQEVILRCVPISNHLYFYWYRQILGQKVEFLVSFYNNEISEKSEIFDDQFSVERPDGSNFTLKIRSTKLEDSAMYFCASSDAYEQYFGPGTRLTVT.

CDR3 DNA: TGTGCCTGGAGTCCCGGGTTTGTTGAGCAGTTCTTC. It encodes CAWSPGFVEQFF. The chain uses TRBV30 and TRBJ2-1; D gene unclear. Trimming stripped 2 bases from V and 9 bases from J, with 11 bases between. The CDR3 consists of 12 residues. Germline loops: CDR1 GTSNPN, CDR2 SVGIG (reference sequence). Together with reference TRBV30 and TRBJ2-1, the CDR3 gives the full variable domain: SQTIHQWPATLVQPVGSPLSLECTVEGTSNPNLYWYRQAAGRGLQLLFYSVGIGQISSEVPQNLSASRPQDRQFILSSKKLLLSDSGFYLCAWSPGFVEQFFGPGTRLTVL.

This clonotype was counted a few times. This chain links TRBV18 with TRBJ2-1; D not resolved. The ends were cut back, 2 bases at V and 9 bases at J, with 17 bases in the middle. Germline CDR1 reads KGHSH; CDR2 reads LQKENI. CDR3 length equals 15 residues. The CDR3 DNA reads as TGTGCCAGCTCACCAAGGAACAGTTTCGCTAGTGAGCAGTTCTTC. Protein product: CASSPRNSFASEQFF. The full variable domain, rest sourced from reference TRBV18 and TRBJ2-1, is NAGVMQNPRHLVRRRGQEARLRCSPMKGHSHVYWYRQLPEEGLKFMVYLQKENIIDESGMPKERFSAEFPKEGPSILRIQQVVRGDSAAYFCASSPRNSFASEQFFGPGTRLTVL.

This clonotype appeared a few times. The chain couples TRBV12-3 or TRBV12-4 to TRBJ2-2; TRBD2 matches 14 bases. This CDR3 contains 18 residues. J lost 7 bases, V lost 3 bases, and 10 bases had no gene match. CDR3 DNA: TGTGCCAGCAGTTTTGGACTAGCGGGGGGTCCAGGAGGCGGGGAGCTGTTTTTT. This codes for CASSFGLAGGPGGGELFF.